The 19 T cell receptor beta chains reported below all come from one sample, sequenced in a study of blood T cell repertoires in COVID-19. Sequencing used immunoSEQ multiplex PCR; TCRdb keeps in-frame clones, though not all of them. The repertoire includes about 310,000 clones, about nine tenths of them detected once, and around 4.8% sits in the top ten. Input material: PBMCs or T cells enriched from blood (not recorded which). The receptor source for this set is a man aged 60 to 75 who had recovered from COVID-19.

The chain joins TRBV5-1 to TRBJ2-5; TRBD2 matches at 12 bases. CDR1 and CDR2 from the germline V gene are SGHRS and YFSETQ. The CDR3 has 15 residues. V gave up 4 bases and J gave up 5 bases; unmatched junction bases: 6. DNA of the CDR3: TGCGCCAGCAGCCCGCTAGCGGGAGGGTCGGAGACCCAGTACTTC. It specifies CASSPLAGGSETQYF.

The chain is built from TRBV29-1 and TRBJ1-1; D is possibly TRBD1 (5 bases). The CDR3 length is 12 residues. Germline CDR1 and CDR2: SQVTM and ANQGSEA. Deletions cut 7 bases from V and 1 base from J, with 10 bases between. The CDR3: CSGKQGNTEAFF. CDR3 nucleotide sequence: TGCAGCGGGAAGCAGGGGAACACTGAAGCTTTCTTT. Filled out from reference TRBV29-1 and TRBJ1-1, the complete variable domain reads SAVISQKPSRDICQRGTSLTIQCQVDSQVTMMFWYRQQPGQSLTLIATANQGSEATYESGFVIDKFPISRPNLTFSTLTVSNMSPEDSSIYLCSGKQGNTEAFFGQGTRLTVV.

This clone was seen a single time. Other DNA sequences from this sample encode an identical CDR3 as well. The chain joins TRBV18 to TRBJ1-1, with D tentatively TRBD1 (5 bases). The V end lost 3 bases, the J end lost 4 bases, and 12 bases lay between the germline ends. The CDR3 extends over 14 amino acids. CDR1 and CDR2 from the germline V gene are KGHSH and LQKENI. The CDR3 DNA is TGTGCCAGCTCACCTTCGGGGGGGAGCACTGAAGCTTTCTTT. It translates to CASSPSGGSTEAFF. Looking up the rest from reference TRBV18 and TRBJ1-1 gives the full variable domain: NAGVMQNPRHLVRRRGQEARLRCSPMKGHSHVYWYRQLPEEGLKFMVYLQKENIIDESGMPKERFSAEFPKEGPSILRIQQVVRGDSAAYFCASSPSGGSTEAFFGQGTRLTVV.

The chain employs TRBV24-1 and TRBJ2-5, with D perhaps TRBD2 (5 bases). This CDR3 comprises 13 residues. Germline assignment: CDR1 KGHDR and CDR2 SFDVKD. Trimming took off 3 bases at V and 7 bases at J, with 11 bases between the two ends. The CDR3 DNA follows: TGTGCCACCAGTGATGGAACCCGGGGGACCCAGTACTTC. Residues: CATSDGTRGTQYF.

The J gene is TRBJ1-5, the V gene TRBV10-3; TRBD1 aligns across 7 bases. The germline CDR1 and CDR2 sequences are ENHRY and SYGVKD. V gave up 2 bases and J gave up 4 bases; unmatched junction bases: 2. This CDR3 is built from 14 residues. The DNA of the CDR3 is TGTGCCATCAGTGAGCAACAGGGGAATCAGCCCCAGCATTTT. The encoded protein is CAISEQQGNQPQHF.

The genes are TRBV28 and TRBJ2-1; 10 bases are shared with TRBD2. The CDR3 sequence is 14 residues long. Germline V lookup: CDR1 MDHEN, CDR2 SYDVKM. V dropped 6 bases and J dropped 8; count of bases not matched to a gene: 7. In nucleotides, the CDR3 is TGTGCCAGCAGACTAGCGGGAAGTCTCGATGAGCAGTTCTTC. It codes for CASRLAGSLDEQFF.

The J gene is TRBJ2-1, the V gene TRBV19; D ambiguous. Germline V gives CDR1 LNHDA, CDR2 SQIVND (reference sequence). The CDR3 contains 13 residues. The V gene lost 11 bases and the J gene lost 0 bases, with 11 bases spanning the gap. DNA for the CDR3: TGTGCCGTGGGCTTTTACTCCTACAATGAGCAGTTCTTC. Its protein is CAVGFYSYNEQFF.

V is TRBV15 and J is TRBJ2-1; D is undetermined. The CDR3 has 14 residues. Trimming stripped 0 bases from V and 5 bases from J, with 8 bases between. The germline gives CDR1 LNHNV, CDR2 YYDKDF (reference sequence). The CDR3 DNA sequence: TGTGCCACCAGCAGAGATCAACAGAACAATGAGCAGTTCTTC. Residues: CATSRDQQNNEQFF.

This chain connects TRBV10-2 to TRBJ2-7, with D possibly TRBD2 on 6 matching bases. V lost 3 bases, J lost 2 bases, and 14 bases lay in between. The CDR3 is 15 residues long. CDR1 is WSHSY, CDR2 SAAADI, per germline. The DNA for the CDR3 is TGCGCCAGCAGTGACCAGGCGGCGGGGACCTACGAGCAGTACTTC. It encodes CASSDQAAGTYEQYF.

The chain couples TRBV5-5 to TRBJ2-7, with TRBD2 matching 9 bases. Unmatched junction bases numbered 6, after V lost 2 bases and J lost 0 bases. The germline V gene encodes CDR1 SGHKS and CDR2 YYEKEE (reference sequence). This CDR3 is 16 amino acids long. CDR3 region: CASSFPRLADSYEQYF. CDR3 bases: TGTGCCAGCAGCTTTCCCCGACTAGCGGACTCCTACGAGCAGTACTTC.

The chain recombines TRBV28 with TRBJ2-5, with 7 nucleotides matching TRBD1. Germline V gene lookup returns CDR1 MDHEN and CDR2 SYDVKM. Trimming removed 3 bases from V and 4 bases from J; junction bases left unmatched: 17. The CDR3 is made up of 18 amino acids. The CDR3: CASSFYYRQGGWGETQYF. The CDR3 nucleotides read TGTGCCAGCAGTTTCTACTACCGACAGGGCGGTTGGGGAGAGACCCAGTACTTC.

The chain employs TRBV9 and TRBJ1-2; D is unresolved. The V gene's germline CDR1 is SGDLS and CDR2 YYNGEE. Trimming pared 0 bases from V and 3 bases from J, leaving 9 bases between. This CDR3 is built from 14 residues. As DNA, the CDR3 is TGTGCCAGCAGCGTAGTAGGAACAGACTATGGCTACACCTTC. It is translated as CASSVVGTDYGYTF.

The J gene is TRBJ1-5, the V gene TRBV5-5, with TRBD1 matching over 9 bases. The CDR3 sequence is 14 residues long. Germline V CDR1 and CDR2: SGHKS, YYEKEE (reference sequence). V dropped 4 bases and J dropped 5; count of bases not matched to a gene: 4. CDR3 bases: TGTGCCAGCAGCCTTAGACAGGGGGATCAGCCCCAGCATTTT. Translation gives CASSLRQGDQPQHF.

The chain is built from TRBV3-1 (or the pseudogene TRBV3-2) and TRBJ1-1; 7 bases are a match to TRBD1. The CDR3 is 14 residues long. Per the germline V gene, CDR1 is LGHDT and CDR2 is YNNKEL (reference sequence). V shed 3 bases, J shed 5 bases, and the junction held 6 bases outside the gene matches. CDR3 sequence reads: CASSHLGGGTEAFF. DNA for the CDR3: TGTGCCAGCAGCCACCTAGGGGGCGGGACTGAAGCTTTCTTT.

The chain employs TRBV25-1 and TRBJ2-1; possible D gene TRBD1, 6 bases. Germline CDR1 MGHDK, CDR2 SYGVNS. This CDR3 has 16 residues. V was cut by 3 bases and J by 3 bases, with 15 bases left in between. Here the CDR3 reads CASSDRGGSSYNEQFF. In nucleotides, the CDR3 is TGTGCCAGCAGTGACCGAGGGGGTAGTAGCTACAATGAGCAGTTCTTC.

CDR3 DNA: TGTGCCAGCAGAGATCGGGGTTACTTTGAAGAGACCCAGTACTTC. Protein sequence: CASRDRGYFEETQYF. V usage is TRBV2 and J usage is TRBJ2-5; D might be TRBD2 (5 bases). CDR3 length: 15 amino acids. Trimming left V 6 bases short and J 3 bases short, with 17 bases between. Germline lookup yields CDR1 SNHLY and CDR2 FYNNEI.

The chain uses TRBV3-1 (or the pseudogene TRBV3-2) and TRBJ2-3; 10 positions agree with TRBD1. Germline lookup yields CDR1 LGHDT and CDR2 YNNKEL (reference sequence). The CDR3 extends over 16 amino acids. With 1 base clipped from V and 2 bases from J, the junction kept 3 bases outside the gene matches. The CDR3 loop is CASSQGTGGFTDTQYF. CDR3 sequence (DNA): TGTGCCAGCAGCCAAGGGACAGGGGGGTTCACAGATACGCAGTATTTT.

The V call is TRBV6-5, the J call TRBJ2-7, with 10 bases fitting TRBD1. In germline, CDR1 is MNHEY, CDR2 SVGAGI. The CDR3 length is 15 residues. The ends lost 5 bases at V and 4 bases at J; junction bases unmatched: 8. DNA for the CDR3: TGTGCCAGCAGTCGACAGGGGGCGGTGGCGTACGAGCAGTACTTC. This encodes CASSRQGAVAYEQYF.

Turning to this clone: Compared with germline, one end of the junction differs, possibly owing to a read error. The chain uses TRBV5-1 and TRBJ2-1; D unclear. Germline V CDR1 and CDR2: SGHRS, YFSETQ. The CDR3 is made up of 12 amino acids. The CDR3 DNA is TGCGCCAGCAGCTTGAATGGGCGAAACGAAGTCTTC. Translation gives CASSLNGRNEVF.